This T cell receptor beta chain stems from a study of shared clonotypes between healthy human individuals. Sequencing used immunoSEQ multiplex PCR; TCRdb keeps in-frame clones, though not all of them. The sample consists of 2 million to 3 million clones, roughly nine tenths of them appearing once. About this clone: Antigen unknown.

Findings of the study overall: Among donors, sharing of clonotypes was expected to be affected by sequencing depth.

Germline V gene sequence: CDR1 MDHEN, CDR2 SYDVKM. Trimming shortened V by 7 bases and J by 8 bases, and 10 bases separated the two germline ends. This CDR3 is built from 11 residues. The receptor was isolated from a man aged 18 to 29 in good health. Sequencing was carried out using naive CD4+ T cells sorted from blood. The sample's subset: CD45RA+ positively selected. The chain joins TRBV28 to TRBJ2-3, with D unclear. Here the CDR3 reads CASTSPGTQYF. The CDR3 region has the DNA TGTGCCAGCACGTCCCCCGGTACGCAGTATTTT.